The clone carrying this TCR beta chain occurred a few times. This sample was included in a study of human T cells and chemical hapten exposure. Original processing methods: Samples contained a median of 95,638 TCRs, with a range of 23,224 to 690,600. MiXCR was run by TCRdb on the RACE reads, yielding one entry per CDR3 protein. These V and J calls rely on TCRdb rather than the paper's analysis. The sample has about 350,000 distinct CDR3 sequences, 5% to 6.5% seen once. Germline CDR1 and CDR2: SGHNT and YYREEE (reference sequence). This CDR3 is built from 11 residues. V shed 3 bases and J shed 11 bases, with 9 bases lying between them. The time point denotes: pre-sensitization, week 0. Treatment described: therapeutic diphenylcyclopropenone sensitization with weekly scalp DPC.

The receptor was derived from a young woman with alopecia areata. Some clones in this sample may be carry-over from other donors' samples. Sequenced material: whole blood, taken in connection with sensitization to the hapten diphenylcyclopropenone (DPC). V is TRBV5-4 and J is TRBJ2-4; no definite D call. The CDR3 DNA reads as TGTGCCAGCAGCTCGAACAGTTTTCAGTACTTC. It codes for CASSSNSFQYF.